This TCR beta chain was sequenced in a study of T-cell memory formation after mild COVID-19. TCRdb redid the calling of the 5' RACE reads with MiXCR, one entry per CDR3 protein. This sample has about 560,000 distinct CDR3 sequences, with roughly 17% found just once. The CDR3 consists of 17 residues. The V segment lost 5 bases and the J segment 8 bases; nucleotides outside the gene matches: 19. Germline V gene data show CDR1 as LGHNA and CDR2 as YSLEER. This clonotype came up a few times. This chain connects TRBV4-3 to TRBJ2-3, with TRBD2 identical over 7 bases. The origin of this receptor is an adult woman who had mild COVID-19 (a few samples of this study predate the infection). Cell type and time point are not known. The source material was PBMCs or a T cell subset sorted from them (not recorded which). DNA of the CDR3: TGCGCCAGCAGCGCTAGCCCCATGGCGGGAGCCCTTGGTACGCAGTATTTT. Protein sequence: CASSASPMAGALGTQYF.